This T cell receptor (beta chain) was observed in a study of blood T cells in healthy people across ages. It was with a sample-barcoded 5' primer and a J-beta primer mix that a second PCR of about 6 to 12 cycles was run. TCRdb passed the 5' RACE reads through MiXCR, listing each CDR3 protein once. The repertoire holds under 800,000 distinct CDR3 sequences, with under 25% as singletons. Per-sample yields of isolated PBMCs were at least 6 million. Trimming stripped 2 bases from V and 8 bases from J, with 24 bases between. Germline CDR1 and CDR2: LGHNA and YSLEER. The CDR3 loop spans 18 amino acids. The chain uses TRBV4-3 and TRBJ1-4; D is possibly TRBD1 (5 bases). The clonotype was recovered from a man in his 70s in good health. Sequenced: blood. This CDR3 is CASSQHPGWAAEGEKLFF. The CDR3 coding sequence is TGCGCCAGCAGCCAACACCCGGGATGGGCTGCGGAGGGGGAAAAACTGTTTTTT.